Sequencing of this T cell receptor beta chain was carried out in a study of molecular identifiers for immune sequencing clone quantification. This clonotype came up many times. Its target is unknown. Germline values: CDR1 MNHNY, CDR2 SVGAGI (reference sequence). The length of the CDR3 is 14 residues. V lost 7 bases and J lost 1, with 8 bases in between. Every naive CD8 library was made from between about 18,000 and 1,100,000 sorted cells with 10%, 30% or 50% RNA. Sorting isolated naive CD8 T cells as CD8+CD4-CCR7+CD45RA+ events. Overall study results and limits: Over 98% of effector molecules, but under 1% in naive cells, were held by clones with more than 20 RNA copies.

Previously described methods and listed TCR primers were used for bulk TCR libraries. One entry per CDR3 protein results from TCRdb running MiXCR on the PCR reads. There are roughly 320,000 distinct CDR3 sequences in the sample; over 20% occur only once, and about 0.74% lies in the top ten. The sample consisted of naive CD8+ T cells from blood, with Jurkat cell RNA spiked in. Subset reported: FACS-sorted CD8+CD4-CCR7+CD45RA+ naive T cells. This receptor was obtained from a human donor in good health. Some libraries in this study had Jurkat cell RNA spiked in. V usage is TRBV6-6 and J usage is TRBJ2-6; D is ambiguous. CDR3 protein: CASNRGSGANVLTF. The CDR3 bases are TGTGCCAGCAATCGCGGATCTGGGGCCAACGTCCTGACTTTC.